The present T cell receptor beta chain was sequenced within a study of a mutant IDH1 vaccine in newly diagnosed glioma (dated by TCRdb to the early 2020s). For the study in its entirety: Patients were given eight vaccinations, in weeks 1, 3, 5, 7, 11, 15, 19 and 23, which matched visits V03 through V10. For exploratory analyses, longitudinal TCRB deep sequencing was carried out in 25 to 30 treated patients wherever samples were available. Of the approximately 29 treated patients, roughly 60% were male and approximately 40% were female, and a mean age of around 40 years was recorded. Vaccination began 4-6 weeks after radiotherapy alone, or alongside temozolomide cycles in the chemotherapy-containing groups. Peripheral blood was collected at six visits: V03 (baseline), V05, V07, V10, V12 and V13. Prior to enrollment, patients had been given standard therapy consisting of radiotherapy alone, temozolomide alone, or radiochemotherapy with temozolomide, with the combination given to most patients. Study-wide conclusions, independent of this receptor: Availability determined which PBMC samples were chosen for TCRB deep sequencing. According to the authors, sample limitations meant that analyses of patient blood samples could not be reproduced. Immune responses induced by the vaccine were seen in approximately 93% of patients across multiple MHC alleles. Pseudoprogression appeared unrelated to alterations in the top peripheral T cell clonotypes detected by TCRB sequencing.

Sample time point, as interpreted from the label and publication: week 11, during vaccination. Every vaccine dose consisted of 300 ug of a 20-mer mutant IDH1 peptide in Montanide, administered subcutaneously together with topical imiquimod. Donors had newly diagnosed WHO grade 3 or 4 IDH1-mutant astrocytomas with loss of nuclear ATRX. The samples were drawn from NOA16, a multicentre, single-arm, open-label phase I trial in Germany that tested a mutant IDH1 peptide vaccine in humans for the first time. Genomic DNA for TCRB sequencing was isolated from EDTA blood with the DNeasy Blood and Tissue Kit. The method was the immunoSEQ multiplex PCR assay. Rearranged TCR beta chain sequences were amplified with the hsTCRB Kit following the manufacturer's protocol. Sequencing of TCRB libraries was carried out on an Illumina MiSeq. The source study handled its data this way. The kit vendor's proprietary platform handled demultiplexing, trimming and gene mapping. Sourced from immuneACCESS, this table was stored by TCRdb with only in-frame sequences that have V and J called. A share of the clones is absent; for the studies checked, an unresolved V gene accounts for under half, and the remainder has no known explanation. Clone size and V and J calls were adopted from that table, with D and trimming inferred from the DNA. This sample has fewer than 150,000 clones in its table, and under 90% of those were observed once. Roughly 0.57% of the sample is in the top ten clones.

In regard to this clone: Its antigen has not been determined. The sample holds no much larger clone one base away, and base qualities are not on file.

Source: PBMCs, taken from a glioma patient whose treatment included an IDH1 peptide vaccine. The receptor comes from a woman in her forties or fifties with glioma.

CDR3 region: CASSIRGRQETQYF. The DNA sequence is given as TGTGCCAGTAGTATTAGGGGGCGGCAAGAGACCCAGTACTTC. The sequence joins TRBV19 to TRBJ2-5; 7 bases in the junction line up with TRBD1. Including cysteine and phenylalanine, the CDR3 has 14 amino acids. Of the read, only the CDR3 DNA is kept; its 42 bases are in frame from base 1. CDR1 and CDR2, per the germline V gene (reference sequence), are LNHDA and SQIVND. V loses 3 bases at its end and J loses 2 bases; junction bases beyond the gene matches: 3. Full variable domain (CDR3 extended with the reference TRBV19 and TRBJ2-5 proteins): DGGITQSPKYLFRKEGQNVTLSCEQNLNHDAMYWYRQDPGQGLRLIYYSQIVNDFQKGDIAEGYSVSREKKESFPLTVTSAQKNPTAFYLCASSIRGRQETQYFGPGTRLLVL.